What follows describes a single T cell receptor beta chain. This clonotype was counted between two and nine times. Which antigen it targets is not known. No much larger clone exists at a distance of one base, and base qualities are not known. The sample is drawn from a study of type 1 regulatory T cells (dated by TCRdb to the early 2020s). Broadly, across the study: The study characterized an in vitro protocol that generated a Tr1-enriched, alloantigen-specific CD4 T cell product named T-allo10. T-allo10 was under clinical evaluation in patients with hematological malignancies receiving allogeneic hematopoietic stem cell transplantation.

TCRdb names Illumina MiSeq as the instrument used. TCRdb redid the processing of the public reads, applying fastp at Q25 and MiXCR, and retained in-frame beta chains. Rows with a matching CDR3 protein are joined into one entry that keeps the most common DNA and genes. This sample has around 88,000 distinct CDR3 sequences in its table, and roughly a third of those were observed once. Approximately 2.2% of the sample is taken by the ten largest. Spanning cysteine to phenylalanine, the CDR3 consists of 14 amino acids. Just CDR3 DNA is preserved here, 42 bases in frame from base 1. The germline V gene provides CDR1 SGHAT and CDR2 FQNNGV. Deletion took 5 bases off V and 3 bases off J, with a span of 14 bases between the germline ends.

Material: CD4+ T cells, either the whole sample or a sorted fraction (not recorded which). This receptor was identified in a human donor in good health. This chain is built from TRBV11-2 and TRBJ2-7; possibly the D gene is TRBD1, per 6 matching bases. The CDR3 is CASSLLGQYYEQYF. The sequenced DNA is TGTGCCAGCAGCCTGTTGGGACAATACTACGAGCAGTACTTC.